The clone carrying this TCR beta chain was detected many times. Its specificity is not known. No treatment of any kind had been given to any patient before thyroid surgery. The data are from a study of metastatic and nonmetastatic thyroid tumors. Study-level background: Across peripheral blood and tumor or nodule tissue samples taken from malignant and benign thyroid patients, the repertoires were compared with one another.

General study points: The study reportedly found significantly higher TCR beta diversity in malignant thyroid tumors than benign nodules, in blood and tumor.

Original analysis: The study built a papillary thyroid cancer distant-metastasis classifier from CDR3 differences across clinicopathological groups. MiXCR reprocessed the PCR reads for TCRdb. Here the V and J calls rest on TCRdb's processing, not on the authors' analysis. The sample holds about 33,000 clones, over 15% seen once. The CDR3 loop spans 14 amino acids. In germline, CDR1 is LGHDT, CDR2 YNNKEL (reference sequence). The V and J ends lost 1 base and 2 bases respectively, with 5 bases between them. Sequenced: blood. The V gene is TRBV3-1, the J gene TRBJ2-2; D uncertain. The sequence was obtained from a female donor with papillary thyroid cancer or a benign thyroid nodule (not recorded which). Some clones in this sample may be carry-over from other donors' samples. The CDR3 here is CASSQGRNTGELFF. Written as DNA, the CDR3 is TGTGCCAGCAGCCAAGGTAGAAACACCGGGGAGCTGTTTTTT.